The following is a T cell receptor (beta chain) sequence with its context. Clones were read by immunoSEQ multiplex PCR, and TCRdb kept only the in-frame ones, dropping some. The repertoire consists of under 40,000 clones, with around nine tenths occurring once and the leading ten covering more than 0.3%. The germline CDR1 and CDR2 sequences are MGHRA and YSYEKL. V gave up 4 bases and J gave up 1 base, with 14 bases separating them. CDR3 length equals 15 residues. The data stem from a study of T cell changes during pregnancy in multiple sclerosis. Sequencing used CD4+ T cells from peripheral blood mononuclear cells, obtained in the third trimester of pregnancy. This TCR was recovered from a female donor in good health, enrolled as a control in a pregnancy study. The chain employs TRBV4-1 and TRBJ2-7, with D maybe TRBD2 (5 bases). The CDR3 sequence is CASSPGIGMSYEQYF. For the CDR3, the DNA is TGCGCCAGCAGCCCGGGAATAGGGATGTCCTACGAGCAGTACTTC.